Below, one T cell receptor beta chain is given with its context. The antigen is not known. Here immunoSEQ multiplex PCR was the method, and the copy in TCRdb shows in-frame clones only, minus some. Of some 300,000 clones in the sample, just under 80% were seen once. V lost 1 base and J 2 bases, leaving 10 bases between the germline ends. The CDR3 sequence is 15 residues long. Germline CDR1 is MRHNA and CDR2 is SNTAGT. This entry is derived from a study of cytotoxic CD8 clonotypes in ibrutinib-treated CLL. Background on the study: In all, roughly 11 patients were relapsed/refractory, some 14 were treatment-naive and 17 were IGHV unmutated. Patients attained around 25 partial and 2 complete responses; at median about 74 months, around 14 remained remitted while about twelve progressed. Overall study findings and caveats: Private clonotypes, not public ones, expanded at ibrutinib response.

The V call is TRBV6-4, the J call TRBJ2-3; either TRBD1 or TRBD2 may fit D (5 bases each). The TCR sequence derives from a human donor with chronic lymphocytic leukemia. The sequencing used PBMCs, collected before ibrutinib treatment. The chain's CDR3 is CASSDWGRDTDTQYF. CDR3 in DNA: TGTGCCAGCAGTGACTGGGGACGGGACACAGATACGCAGTATTTT.